The rows below give T cell receptor beta chains drawn from one sample of a study of Ad26.COV2.S vaccination and SARS-CoV-2 variants. Using immunoSEQ multiplex PCR, the repertoire was profiled, and TCRdb retains in-frame clones only, with some absent. The sample comprises some 480,000 clones, about 83% of which are singletons, and 9.5% to 15% rests with the top ten. Sequenced material: peripheral blood, taken in a trial of Ad26.COV2.S vaccine versus placebo. All receptors come from a person aged 18-65 years who received the Ad26.COV2.S COVID-19 vaccine or a placebo. The CDR3 runs from the conserved cysteine through the conserved F or W. D genes are given only for firm matches. Only some rows state a clone size, as once, few, many or a class for expanded clones.

TRBV7-9	TRBJ2-6	NA	TRBD2	19	TGTGCCAGCAGCTTGCCTTGGACTAGGAACCCCTCTGGGGCCAACGTCCTGACTTTC	CASSLPWTRNPSGANVLTF
TRBV2	TRBJ2-3	few	NA	15	TGTGCCAGCAACAACGGAGTGGGACGCACAGATACGCAGTATTTT	CASNNGVGRTDTQYF
TRBV5-1	TRBJ1-1	NA	NA	15	TGCGCCAGCAGCTTGATTGGACAACCGAACACTGAAGCTTTCTTT	CASSLIGQPNTEAFF
TRBV5-6	TRBJ2-1	few	NA	12	TGTGCCAGCAGCTTTACCCGGAATGAGCAGTTCTTC	CASSFTRNEQFF
TRBV27	TRBJ1-6	NA	NA	15	TGTGCCAGCAGTGCGGGACACCTTCTCTTTTCACCCCTCCACTTT	CASSAGHLLFSPLHF
TRBV6-2/TRBV6-3	TRBJ2-2	NA	NA	12	TGTGCCAGCAGTTTAAACACCGGGGAGCTGTTTTTT	CASSLNTGELFF
TRBV6-1	TRBJ1-6	NA	TRBD1	16	TGTGCCAGCAGTGAAGGGGGAGGGACAGGACATTCACCCCTCCACTTT	CASSEGGGTGHSPLHF
TRBV4-2	TRBJ1-3	NA	NA	16	TGTGCCAGCAGCCCTACAAGCGCCGGGTCTGGAAACACCATATATTTT	CASSPTSAGSGNTIYF
TRBV29-1	TRBJ2-5	NA	NA	13	TGCAGCGTTGAATATGCTATAAGGGAGACCCAGTACTTC	CSVEYAIRETQYF
TRBV6-2/TRBV6-3	TRBJ1-5	NA	NA	14	TGTGCCAGCAGTCCCCCCGGAGACATGCGGCCCCAGCATTTT	CASSPPGDMRPQHF
TRBV7-9	TRBJ2-5	NA	TRBD2	16	TGTGCCAGCAGCCCTCAGGGACTAGCGGGAAGAGAGACCCAGTACTTC	CASSPQGLAGRETQYF
TRBV4-2	TRBJ2-3	NA	NA	15	TGTGCCAGCAGCCCTCGAGACAGAAGCACAGATACGCAGTATTTT	CASSPRDRSTDTQYF
TRBV19	TRBJ2-1	NA	TRBD2	15	TGTGCCAGTAGGAAGAATAGCGGGAACCTCGGGGAGCAGTTCTTC	CASRKNSGNLGEQFF
TRBV27	TRBJ2-7	few	TRBD1	14	TGTGCCAGCAGGGACAGGGAGCATTCCTACGAGCAGTACTTC	CASRDREHSYEQYF
TRBV4-2	TRBJ2-1	NA	TRBD2	15	TGTGCCAGCGGAGCACTAGCGGGAGGTGTAGGGGAGCAGTTCTTC	CASGALAGGVGEQFF
TRBV30	TRBJ2-5	NA	NA	12	TGTGCCTGCTGGGGAGAAAAAGAGACCCAGTACTTC	CACWGEKETQYF
TRBV28	TRBJ1-5	NA	NA	15	TGTGCCAGCAGTTCCCAGGGAGAGGGGAATCAGCCCCAGCATTTT	CASSSQGEGNQPQHF
TRBV7-9	TRBJ2-1	NA	NA	13	TGTGCCAGCAGCTTTAGGGCCGATGGCGAGCAGTTCTTC	CASSFRADGEQFF
TRBV5-1	TRBJ2-1	NA	TRBD2	16	TGCGCCAGCAGCCCTAGCGGGAGGCCCACCTACAATGAGCAGTTCTTC	CASSPSGRPTYNEQFF
TRBV7-2	TRBJ1-5	NA	NA	13	TGTGCCAGCAGCCCCGTCCGGACGGATCCCCAGCATTTT	CASSPVRTDPQHF
TRBV25-1	TRBJ1-5	NA	NA	14	TGTGCCAGCAGTGAATTTGGCAGCAATCAGCCCCAGCATTTT	CASSEFGSNQPQHF
TRBV28	TRBJ1-5	NA	NA	19	TGTGCCAGCAGCCTCCGACGGGGGGCGCGGTATTGGAGCAATCAGCCCCAGCATTTT	CASSLRRGARYWSNQPQHF
TRBV28	TRBJ2-7	NA	TRBD1	15	TGTGCCAGCAGTTTTCCTCGGGACAGGGGGCTCTTGCCCCACTTC	CASSFPRDRGLLPHF
TRBV7-9	TRBJ2-5	NA	NA	15	TGTGCCAGCAGCTTTGTCGGCAGGGAGGAAGAGACCCAGTACTTC	CASSFVGREEETQYF